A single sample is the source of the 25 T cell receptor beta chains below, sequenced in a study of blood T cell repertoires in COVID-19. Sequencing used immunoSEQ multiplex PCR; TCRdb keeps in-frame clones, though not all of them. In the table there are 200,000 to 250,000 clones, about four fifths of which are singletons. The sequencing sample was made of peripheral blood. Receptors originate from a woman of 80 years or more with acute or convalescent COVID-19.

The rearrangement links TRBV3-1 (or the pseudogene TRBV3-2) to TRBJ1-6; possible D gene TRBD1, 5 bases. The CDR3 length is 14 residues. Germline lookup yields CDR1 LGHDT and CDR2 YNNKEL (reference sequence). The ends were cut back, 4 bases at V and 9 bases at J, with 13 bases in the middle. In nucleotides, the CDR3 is TGTGCCAGCAGCCTTACAGGAATCGGTTCACCCCTCCACTTT. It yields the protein CASSLTGIGSPLHF.

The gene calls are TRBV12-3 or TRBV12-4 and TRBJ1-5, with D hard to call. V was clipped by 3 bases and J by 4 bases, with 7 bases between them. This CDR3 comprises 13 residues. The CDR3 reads CASSFTENQPQHF. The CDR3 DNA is TGTGCCAGCAGTTTTACGGAGAATCAGCCCCAGCATTTT.

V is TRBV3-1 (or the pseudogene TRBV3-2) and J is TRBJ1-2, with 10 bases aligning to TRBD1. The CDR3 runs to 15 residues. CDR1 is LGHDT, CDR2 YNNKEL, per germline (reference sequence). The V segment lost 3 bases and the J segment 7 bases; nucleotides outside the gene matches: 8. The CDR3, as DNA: TGTGCCAGCAGCCACCCTAAGGGACAGGGGCTTGGCTACACCTTC. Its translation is CASSHPKGQGLGYTF.

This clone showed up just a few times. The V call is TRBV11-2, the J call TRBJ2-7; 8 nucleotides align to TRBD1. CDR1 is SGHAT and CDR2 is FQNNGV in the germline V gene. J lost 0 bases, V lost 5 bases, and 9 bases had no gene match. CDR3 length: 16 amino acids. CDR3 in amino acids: CASSLTTGGGSYEQYF. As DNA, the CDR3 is TGTGCCAGCAGCCTAACCACAGGGGGAGGCTCCTACGAGCAGTACTTC.

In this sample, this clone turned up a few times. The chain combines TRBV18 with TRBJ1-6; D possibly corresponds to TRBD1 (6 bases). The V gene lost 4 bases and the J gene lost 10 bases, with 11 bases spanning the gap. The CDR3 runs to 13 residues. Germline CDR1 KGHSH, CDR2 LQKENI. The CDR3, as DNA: TGTGCCAGCTCACTAACAGGGCAATCACCCCTCCACTTT. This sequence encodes CASSLTGQSPLHF.

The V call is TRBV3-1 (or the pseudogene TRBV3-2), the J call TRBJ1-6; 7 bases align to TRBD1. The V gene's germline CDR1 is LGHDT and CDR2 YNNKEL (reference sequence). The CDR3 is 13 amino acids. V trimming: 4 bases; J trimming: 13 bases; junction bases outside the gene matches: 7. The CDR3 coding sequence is TGTGCCAGCAGCCTGAACAGGGGAGACCCCCTCCACTTT. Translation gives CASSLNRGDPLHF.

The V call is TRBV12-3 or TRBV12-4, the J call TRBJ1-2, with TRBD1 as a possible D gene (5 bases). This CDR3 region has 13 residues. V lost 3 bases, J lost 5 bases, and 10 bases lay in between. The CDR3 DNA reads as TGTGCCAGCAGTTTTGGGGCAGGGTATGGCTACACCTTC. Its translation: CASSFGAGYGYTF.

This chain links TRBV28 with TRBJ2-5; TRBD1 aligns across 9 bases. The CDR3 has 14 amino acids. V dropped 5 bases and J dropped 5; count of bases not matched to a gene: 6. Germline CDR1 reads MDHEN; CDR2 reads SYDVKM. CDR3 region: CASSPGQGWETQYF. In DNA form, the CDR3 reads TGTGCCAGCAGTCCGGGACAGGGATGGGAGACCCAGTACTTC.

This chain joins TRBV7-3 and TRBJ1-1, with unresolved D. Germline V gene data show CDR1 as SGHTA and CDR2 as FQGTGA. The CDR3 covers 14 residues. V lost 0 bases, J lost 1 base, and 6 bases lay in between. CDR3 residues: CASSLTGRNTEAFF. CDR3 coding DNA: TGTGCCAGCAGCTTAACAGGGAGGAACACTGAAGCTTTCTTT. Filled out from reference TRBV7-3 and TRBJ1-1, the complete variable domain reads GAGVSQTPSNKVTEKGKYVELRCDPISGHTALYWYRQSLGQGPEFLIYFQGTGAADDSGLPNDRFFAVRPEGSVSTLKIQRTERGDSAVYLCASSLTGRNTEAFFGQGTRLTVV.

The chain's CDR3 is CASSTQGGSTEAFF. CDR3 coding DNA: TGTGCCAGCTCAACCCAGGGAGGGTCCACTGAAGCTTTCTTT. The chain employs TRBV18 and TRBJ1-1; TRBD1 is a possible D gene (5 bases). The germline V gene encodes CDR1 KGHSH and CDR2 LQKENI. Trimming took off 5 bases at V and 4 bases at J, with 14 bases between the two ends. The CDR3 loop spans 14 amino acids.

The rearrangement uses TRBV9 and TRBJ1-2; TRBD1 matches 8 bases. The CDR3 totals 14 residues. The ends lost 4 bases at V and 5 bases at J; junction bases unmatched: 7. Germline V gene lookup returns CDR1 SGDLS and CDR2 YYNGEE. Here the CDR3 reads CASSPRTGRYGYTF. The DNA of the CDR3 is TGTGCCAGCAGCCCCCGGACAGGGCGGTATGGCTACACCTTC.

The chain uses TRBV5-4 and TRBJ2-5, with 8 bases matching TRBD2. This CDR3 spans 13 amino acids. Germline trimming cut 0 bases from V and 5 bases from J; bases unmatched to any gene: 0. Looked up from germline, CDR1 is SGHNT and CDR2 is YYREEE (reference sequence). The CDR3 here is CASSLAGGETQYF. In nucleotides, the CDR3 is TGTGCCAGCAGCTTGGCGGGGGGGGAGACCCAGTACTTC.

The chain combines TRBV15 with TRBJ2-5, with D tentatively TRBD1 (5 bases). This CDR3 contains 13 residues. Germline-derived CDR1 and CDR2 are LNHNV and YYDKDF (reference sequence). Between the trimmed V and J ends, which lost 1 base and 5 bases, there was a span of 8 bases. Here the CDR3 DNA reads TGTGCCACCAGCAGAGGGCCAGGGGAGACCCAGTACTTC. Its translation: CATSRGPGETQYF.

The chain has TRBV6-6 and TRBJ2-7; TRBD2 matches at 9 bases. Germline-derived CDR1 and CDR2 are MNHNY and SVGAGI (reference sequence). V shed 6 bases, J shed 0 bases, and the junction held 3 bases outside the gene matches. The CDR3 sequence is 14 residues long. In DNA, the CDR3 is TGTGCCAGCAGCCGGACTAGCGTCTCCTACGAGCAGTACTTC. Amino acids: CASSRTSVSYEQYF.

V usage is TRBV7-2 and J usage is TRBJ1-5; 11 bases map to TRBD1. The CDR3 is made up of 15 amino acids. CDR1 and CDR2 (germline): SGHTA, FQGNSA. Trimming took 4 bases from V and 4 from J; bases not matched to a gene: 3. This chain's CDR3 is CASSWTGGRNQPQHF. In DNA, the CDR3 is TGTGCCAGCAGCTGGACAGGGGGCCGGAATCAGCCCCAGCATTTT. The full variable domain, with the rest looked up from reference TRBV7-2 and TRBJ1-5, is GAGVSQSPSNKVTEKGKDVELRCDPISGHTALYWYRQSLGQGLEFLIYFQGNSAPDKSGLPSDRFSAERTGGSVSTLTIQRTQQEDSAVYLCASSWTGGRNQPQHFGDGTRLSIL.

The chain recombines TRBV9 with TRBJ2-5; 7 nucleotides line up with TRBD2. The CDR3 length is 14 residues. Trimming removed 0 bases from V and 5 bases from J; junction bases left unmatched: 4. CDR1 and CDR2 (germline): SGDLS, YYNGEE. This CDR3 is CASSVDDGGETQYF. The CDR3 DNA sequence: TGTGCCAGCAGCGTAGATGACGGGGGGGAGACCCAGTACTTC.

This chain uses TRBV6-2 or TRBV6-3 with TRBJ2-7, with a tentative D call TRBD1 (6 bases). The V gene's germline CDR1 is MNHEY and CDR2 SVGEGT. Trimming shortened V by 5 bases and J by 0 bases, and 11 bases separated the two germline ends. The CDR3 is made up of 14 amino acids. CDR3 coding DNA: TGTGCCAGCAGTAAGGGGGTCCTCTCCTACGAGCAGTACTTC. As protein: CASSKGVLSYEQYF.

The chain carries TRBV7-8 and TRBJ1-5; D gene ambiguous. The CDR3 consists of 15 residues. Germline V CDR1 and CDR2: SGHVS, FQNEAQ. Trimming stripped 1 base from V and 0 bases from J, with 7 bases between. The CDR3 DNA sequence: TGTGCCAGCAGCTTAGTGGCTTATAGCAATCAGCCCCAGCATTTT. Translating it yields CASSLVAYSNQPQHF.

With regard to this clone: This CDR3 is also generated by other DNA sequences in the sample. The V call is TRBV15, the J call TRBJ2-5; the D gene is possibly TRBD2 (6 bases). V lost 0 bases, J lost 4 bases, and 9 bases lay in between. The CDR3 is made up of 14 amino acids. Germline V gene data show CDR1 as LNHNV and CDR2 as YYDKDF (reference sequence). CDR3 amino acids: CATSRDPGGETQYF. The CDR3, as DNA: TGTGCCACCAGCAGAGATCCCGGGGGAGAGACCCAGTACTTC.

In nucleotides, the CDR3 is TGTGCCACCAGTGAACCTTGGGAGGATCAGCCCCAGCATTTT. It encodes CATSEPWEDQPQHF. The chain links TRBV24-1 to TRBJ1-5, with unresolved D. This CDR3 region has 14 residues. CDR1 is KGHDR, CDR2 SFDVKD, per germline. V was cut by 4 bases and J by 5 bases, with 11 bases left in between.

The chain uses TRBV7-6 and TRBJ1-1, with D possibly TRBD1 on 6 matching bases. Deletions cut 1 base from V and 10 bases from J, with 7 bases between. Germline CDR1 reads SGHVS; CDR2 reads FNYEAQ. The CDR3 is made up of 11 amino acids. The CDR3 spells CASSLGGGAFF. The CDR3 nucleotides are TGTGCCAGCAGCTTAGGAGGGGGAGCTTTCTTT. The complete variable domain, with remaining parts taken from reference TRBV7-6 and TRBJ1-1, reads GAGVSQSPRYKVTKRGQDVALRCDPISGHVSLYWYRQALGQGPEFLTYFNYEAQQDKSGLPNDRFSAERPEGSISTLTIQRTEQRDSAMYRCASSLGGGAFFGQGTRLTVV.

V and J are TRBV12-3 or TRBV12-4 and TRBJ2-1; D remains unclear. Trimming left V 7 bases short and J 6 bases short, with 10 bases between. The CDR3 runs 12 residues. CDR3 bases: TGTGCCAGCACCGAGGTGTTCAATGAGCAGTTCTTC. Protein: CASTEVFNEQFF.

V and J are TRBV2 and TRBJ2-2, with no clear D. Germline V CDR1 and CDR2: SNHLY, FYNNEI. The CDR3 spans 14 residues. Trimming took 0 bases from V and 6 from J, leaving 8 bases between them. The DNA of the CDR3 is TGTGCCAGCAGTGAAGCTTTCAATTCCGGGGAGCTGTTTTTT. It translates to CASSEAFNSGELFF.

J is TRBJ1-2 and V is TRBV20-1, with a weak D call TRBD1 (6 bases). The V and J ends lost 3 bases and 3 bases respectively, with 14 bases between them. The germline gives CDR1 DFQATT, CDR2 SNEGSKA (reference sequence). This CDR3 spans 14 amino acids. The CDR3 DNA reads TGCAGTGCTAGTTTACAGGGTTTCGACTATGGCTACACCTTC. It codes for CSASLQGFDYGYTF.

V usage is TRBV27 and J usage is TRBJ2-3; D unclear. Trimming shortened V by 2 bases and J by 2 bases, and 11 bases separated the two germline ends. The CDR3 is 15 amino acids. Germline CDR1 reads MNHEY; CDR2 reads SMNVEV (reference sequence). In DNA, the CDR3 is TGTGCCAGCAGTTTAGGTTGGCAGGACACAGATACGCAGTATTTT. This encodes CASSLGWQDTDTQYF.